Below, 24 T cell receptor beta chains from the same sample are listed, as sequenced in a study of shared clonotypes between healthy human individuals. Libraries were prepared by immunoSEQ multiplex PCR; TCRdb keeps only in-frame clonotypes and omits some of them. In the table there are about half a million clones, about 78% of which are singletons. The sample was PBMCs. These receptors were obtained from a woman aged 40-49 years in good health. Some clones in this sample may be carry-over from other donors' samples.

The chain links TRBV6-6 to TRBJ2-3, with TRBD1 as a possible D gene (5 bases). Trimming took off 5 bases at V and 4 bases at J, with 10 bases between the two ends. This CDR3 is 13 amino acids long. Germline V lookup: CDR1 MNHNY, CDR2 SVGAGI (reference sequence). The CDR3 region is CASSRTLADTQYF. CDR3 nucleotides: TGTGCCAGCAGTAGGACACTGGCAGATACGCAGTATTTT.

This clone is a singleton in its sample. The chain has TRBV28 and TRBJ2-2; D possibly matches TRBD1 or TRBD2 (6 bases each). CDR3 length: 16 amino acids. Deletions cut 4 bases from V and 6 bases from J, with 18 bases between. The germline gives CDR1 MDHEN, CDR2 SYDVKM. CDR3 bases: TGTGCCAGCAGTTCAATGTGGGGGCGGGGCGCCGGGGAGCTGTTTTTT. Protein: CASSSMWGRGAGELFF.

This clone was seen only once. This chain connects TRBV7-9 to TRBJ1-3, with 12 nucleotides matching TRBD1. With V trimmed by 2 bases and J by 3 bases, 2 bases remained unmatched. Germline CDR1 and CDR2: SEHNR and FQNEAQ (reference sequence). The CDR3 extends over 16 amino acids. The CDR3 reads CASSLWDRGLGNTIYF. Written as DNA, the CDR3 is TGTGCCAGCAGCTTATGGGACAGGGGGCTTGGAAACACCATATATTTT. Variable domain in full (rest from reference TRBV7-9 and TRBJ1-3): DTGVSQNPRHKITKRGQNVTFRCDPISEHNRLYWYRQTLGQGPEFLTYFQNEAQLEKSRLLSDRFSAERPKGSFSTLEIQRTEQGDSAMYLCASSLWDRGLGNTIYFGEGSWLTVV.

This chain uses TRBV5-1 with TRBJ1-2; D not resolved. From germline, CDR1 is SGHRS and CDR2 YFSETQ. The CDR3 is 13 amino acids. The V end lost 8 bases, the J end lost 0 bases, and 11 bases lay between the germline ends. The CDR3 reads CASEVRPNYGYTF. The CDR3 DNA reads TGCGCCAGTGAGGTCAGGCCTAACTATGGCTACACCTTC.

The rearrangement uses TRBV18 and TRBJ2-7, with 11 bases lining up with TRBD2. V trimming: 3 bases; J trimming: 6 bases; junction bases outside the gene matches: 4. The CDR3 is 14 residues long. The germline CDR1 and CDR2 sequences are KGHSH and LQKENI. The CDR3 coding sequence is TGTGCCAGCTCACCGGGACTAGCGGAATCCGAGCAGTACTTC. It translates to CASSPGLAESEQYF.

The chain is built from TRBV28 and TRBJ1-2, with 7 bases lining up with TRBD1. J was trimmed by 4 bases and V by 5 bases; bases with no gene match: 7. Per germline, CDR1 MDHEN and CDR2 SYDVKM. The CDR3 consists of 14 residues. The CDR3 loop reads CASSTGASAYGYTF. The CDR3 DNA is TGTGCCAGCAGTACAGGGGCGTCGGCCTATGGCTACACCTTC.

The CDR3 region has the DNA TGTGCCTGGAGTGTATTTGGGGGATCGGGGGCCAAAAACATTCAGTACTTC. Amino acids: CAWSVFGGSGAKNIQYF. V gene TRBV30 combines with J gene TRBJ2-4, with D tentatively TRBD1 or TRBD2 (5 bases each). V dropped 0 bases and J dropped 1 base, with 16 bases sitting between them. The CDR3 runs to 17 residues. Germline CDR1 is GTSNPN and CDR2 is SVGIG (reference sequence).

CDR3 sequence reads: CASRGGGLSSYNEQFF. The CDR3 nucleotides are TGTGCCAGCAGGGGAGGGGGTCTGAGCTCCTACAATGAGCAGTTCTTC. The J gene is TRBJ2-1, the V gene TRBV2; perhaps TRBD2 as D (7 bases). CDR1 and CDR2 (germline): SNHLY, FYNNEI. V shed 6 bases and J shed 0 bases, with 15 bases lying between them. The CDR3 contains 16 residues.

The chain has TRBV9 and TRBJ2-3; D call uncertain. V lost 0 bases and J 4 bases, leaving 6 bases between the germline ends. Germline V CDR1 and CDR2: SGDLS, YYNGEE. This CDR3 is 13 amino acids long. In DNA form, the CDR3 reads TGTGCCAGCAGCGTAGGTCTCGCAGATACGCAGTATTTT. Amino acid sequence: CASSVGLADTQYF.

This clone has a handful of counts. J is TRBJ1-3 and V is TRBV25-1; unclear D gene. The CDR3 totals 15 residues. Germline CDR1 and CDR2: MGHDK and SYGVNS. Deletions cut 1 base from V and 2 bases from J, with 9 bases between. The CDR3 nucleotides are TGTGCCAGCAGTGAATTGGGAGAAGCTGGAAACACCATATATTTT. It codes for CASSELGEAGNTIYF. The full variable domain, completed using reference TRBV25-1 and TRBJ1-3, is EADIYQTPRYLVIGTGKKITLECSQTMGHDKMYWYQQDPGMELHLIHYSYGVNSTEKGDLSSESTVSRIRTEHFPLTLESARPSHTSQYLCASSELGEAGNTIYFGEGSWLTVV.

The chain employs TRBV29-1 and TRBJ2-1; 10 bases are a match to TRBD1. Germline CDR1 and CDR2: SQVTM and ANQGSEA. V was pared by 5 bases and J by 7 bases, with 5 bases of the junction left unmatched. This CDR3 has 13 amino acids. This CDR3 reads CSVRTGGRNEQFF. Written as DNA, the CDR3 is TGCAGCGTTCGGACAGGGGGGCGAAATGAGCAGTTCTTC.

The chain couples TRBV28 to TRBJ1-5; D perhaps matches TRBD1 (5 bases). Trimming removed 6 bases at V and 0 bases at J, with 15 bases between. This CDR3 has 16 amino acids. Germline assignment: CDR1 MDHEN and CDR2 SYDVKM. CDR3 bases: TGTGCCAGCAGCGAACGGGGGAGCCGTAGCAATCAGCCCCAGCATTTT. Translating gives CASSERGSRSNQPQHF.

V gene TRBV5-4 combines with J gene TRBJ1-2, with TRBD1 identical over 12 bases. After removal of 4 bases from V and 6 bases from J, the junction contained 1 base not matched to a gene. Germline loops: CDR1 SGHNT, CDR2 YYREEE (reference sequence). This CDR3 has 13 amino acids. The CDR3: CASSRDRGHGYTF. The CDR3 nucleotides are TGTGCCAGCAGCCGGGACAGGGGGCATGGCTACACCTTC.

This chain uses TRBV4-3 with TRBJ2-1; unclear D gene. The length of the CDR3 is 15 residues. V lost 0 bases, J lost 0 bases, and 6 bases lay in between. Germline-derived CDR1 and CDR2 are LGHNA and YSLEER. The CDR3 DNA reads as TGCGCCAGCAGCCAAGACTTCGGCTCCTACAATGAGCAGTTCTTC. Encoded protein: CASSQDFGSYNEQFF.

The CDR3 nucleotides read TGCGCCAGCAGACCCGGGCTCCTTCAATCCTACGAGCAGTACTTC. Its translation is CASRPGLLQSYEQYF. V usage is TRBV5-1 and J usage is TRBJ2-7; no reliable D call. V was clipped by 5 bases and J by 1 base, with 16 bases between them. The CDR3 loop spans 15 amino acids. Germline V lookup: CDR1 SGHRS, CDR2 YFSETQ.

CDR3 in amino acids: CASSLEGSDNSPLHF. The CDR3 DNA follows: TGTGCCAGCAGTTTAGAGGGATCCGATAATTCACCCCTCCACTTT. The genes are TRBV27 and TRBJ1-6; no reliable D call. The CDR3 contains 15 residues. The germline V gene encodes CDR1 MNHEY and CDR2 SMNVEV (reference sequence). V dropped 2 bases and J dropped 5 bases, with 10 bases sitting between them.

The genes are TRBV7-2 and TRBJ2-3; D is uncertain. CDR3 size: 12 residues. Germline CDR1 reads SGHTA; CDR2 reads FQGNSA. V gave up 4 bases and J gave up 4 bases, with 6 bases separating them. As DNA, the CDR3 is TGTGCCAGCAGCTCCGGCCCAGATACGCAGTATTTT. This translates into CASSSGPDTQYF.

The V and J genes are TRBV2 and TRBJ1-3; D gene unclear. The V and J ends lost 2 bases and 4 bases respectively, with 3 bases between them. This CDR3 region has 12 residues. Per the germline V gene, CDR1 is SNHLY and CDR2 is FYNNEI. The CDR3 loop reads CASSETGNTIYF. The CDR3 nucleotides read TGTGCCAGCAGTGAAACGGGAAACACCATATATTTT.

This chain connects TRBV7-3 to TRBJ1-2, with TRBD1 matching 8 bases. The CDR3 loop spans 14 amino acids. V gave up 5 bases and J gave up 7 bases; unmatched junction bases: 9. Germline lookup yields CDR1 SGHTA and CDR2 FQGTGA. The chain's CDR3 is CASSPIAGGPGYTF. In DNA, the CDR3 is TGTGCCAGCAGCCCCATCGCAGGGGGCCCTGGCTACACCTTC.

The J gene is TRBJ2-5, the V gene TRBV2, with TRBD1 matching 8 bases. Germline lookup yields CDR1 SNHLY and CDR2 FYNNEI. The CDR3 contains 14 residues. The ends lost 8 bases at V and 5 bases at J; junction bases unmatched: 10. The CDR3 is CASPLRDRRETQYF. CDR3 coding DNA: TGTGCCAGCCCCCTCCGGGACAGGCGGGAGACCCAGTACTTC.

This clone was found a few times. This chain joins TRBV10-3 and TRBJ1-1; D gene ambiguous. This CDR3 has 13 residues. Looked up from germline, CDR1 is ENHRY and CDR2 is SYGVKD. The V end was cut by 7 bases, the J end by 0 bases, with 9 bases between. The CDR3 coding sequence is TGTGCCATCAATGGTCCCATGAACACTGAAGCTTTCTTT. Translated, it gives CAINGPMNTEAFF.

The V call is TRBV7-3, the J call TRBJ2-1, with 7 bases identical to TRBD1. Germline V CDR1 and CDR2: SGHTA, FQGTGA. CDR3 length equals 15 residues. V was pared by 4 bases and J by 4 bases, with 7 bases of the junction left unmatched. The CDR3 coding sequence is TGTGCCAGCAGCTCCCGGGACAGACCTTACAATGAGCAGTTCTTC. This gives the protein CASSSRDRPYNEQFF.

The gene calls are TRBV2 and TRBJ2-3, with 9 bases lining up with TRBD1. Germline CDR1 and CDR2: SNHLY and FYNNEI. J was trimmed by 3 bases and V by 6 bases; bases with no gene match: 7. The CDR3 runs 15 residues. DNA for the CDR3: TGTGCCAGCAGATCAACAGGGGGCTCTACAGATACGCAGTATTTT. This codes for CASRSTGGSTDTQYF. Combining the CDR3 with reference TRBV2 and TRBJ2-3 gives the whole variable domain EPEVTQTPSHQVTQMGQEVILRCVPISNHLYFYWYRQILGQKVEFLVSFYNNEISEKSEIFDDQFSVERPDGSNFTLKIRSTKLEDSAMYFCASRSTGGSTDTQYFGPGTRLTVL.

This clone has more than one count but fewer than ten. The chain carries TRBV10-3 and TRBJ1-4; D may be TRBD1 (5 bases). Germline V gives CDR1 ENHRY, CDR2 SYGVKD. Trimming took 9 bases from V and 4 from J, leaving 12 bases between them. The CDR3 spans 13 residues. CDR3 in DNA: TGTGCCATATGCAGGGACCTTAATGAAAAACTGTTTTTT. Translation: CAICRDLNEKLFF.